This T cell receptor (beta chain) was sequenced for a study of blood T cell repertoires in COVID-19. Trimming removed 0 bases at V and 4 bases at J, with 11 bases between. This CDR3 is 15 amino acids long. Per the germline V gene, CDR1 is SGHDT and CDR2 is YYEEEE. Using immunoSEQ multiplex PCR, the repertoire was profiled, and TCRdb retains in-frame clones only, with some absent. The profile covers 250,000 to 350,000 clones, with over 75% appearing a single time and approximately 7.5% taken by the ten largest. This receptor was obtained from a woman aged 25-40 years with COVID-19, enrolled during active disease. What was sequenced was peripheral blood. The chain links TRBV5-6 to TRBJ1-3; a possible D gene is TRBD1 (5 bases). The CDR3 DNA sequence: TGTGCCAGCAGCTTGGAGGGGTTTGGCGGAAACACCATATATTTT. Translated, it gives CASSLEGFGGNTIYF.